The 5 T cell receptor beta chains listed next were all sequenced from one sample in a study of T cells in localized non-small cell lung cancer. The data were produced by immunoSEQ multiplex PCR, yet TCRdb's version contains in-frame clones alone and is incomplete. The sample contains tens of thousands of clones, around three quarters of which appear only once. The sequences come from PBMCs, collected before any cancer treatment. These receptors were obtained from a man aged 40-75 years with stage II squamous cell lung carcinoma.

CDR3 amino acids: CASSPIGNTGELFF. DNA of the CDR3: TGTGCCAGCAGCCCGATCGGCAACACCGGGGAGCTGTTTTTT. The chain has TRBV7-2 and TRBJ2-2; D gene unclear. This CDR3 spans 14 amino acids. V was shortened by 5 bases and J by 2 bases, with 9 bases between the two germline ends. Germline V CDR1 and CDR2: SGHTA, FQGNSA.

The chain is built from TRBV19 and TRBJ2-5, with D tentatively TRBD1 (6 bases). The CDR3 length is 13 residues. Germline V gives CDR1 LNHDA, CDR2 SQIVND (reference sequence). V lost 4 bases, J lost 3 bases, and 9 bases lay in between. DNA of the CDR3: TGTGCCAGTAGTACCCGGACAGAAGAGACCCAGTACTTC. It codes for CASSTRTEETQYF.

CDR3 nucleotide sequence: TGTGCCAGCAGCCCTAGCGGGGGGGCCGTCGGCTTATCTGGGCAGTTCTTC. It codes for CASSPSGGAVGLSGQFF. V is TRBV7-9 and J is TRBJ2-1; 12 nucleotides agree with TRBD2. The CDR3 is made up of 17 amino acids. After removal of 5 bases from V and 12 bases from J, the junction contained 17 bases not matched to a gene. The germline V gene encodes CDR1 SEHNR and CDR2 FQNEAQ (reference sequence).

The CDR3 DNA is TGTGCCAGCAGTTCAGCAGGGGGGTCAAAAAACATTCAGTACTTC. Amino acid sequence: CASSSAGGSKNIQYF. V and J are TRBV28 and TRBJ2-4, with D perhaps TRBD1 (7 bases). Germline V lookup: CDR1 MDHEN, CDR2 SYDVKM. Trimming cost V 4 bases and J 4 bases, with 14 bases left between them. There are 15 residues in the CDR3.

The chain combines TRBV7-8 with TRBJ2-1; D is possibly TRBD1 or TRBD2 (5 bases each). The CDR3 contains 13 residues. V lost 5 bases to trimming and J lost 5 bases, with 10 bases between them. Per germline, CDR1 SGHVS and CDR2 FQNEAQ. CDR3 DNA sequence: TGTGCCAGCAGCACCGGGGCGAACAATGAGCAGTTCTTC. It codes for CASSTGANNEQFF.